Shown below are 25 T cell receptor beta chains from a single sample sequenced in a study of OX40 agonist ivuxolimab in advanced cancers. TCRdb's table, derived via immunoSEQ multiplex PCR, lists solely in-frame clones and lacks some. The table includes more than 100,000 clones, over 75% detected once. This material consisted of CD4+ or CD8+ T cells sorted from blood, taken in a trial of the OX40 agonist ivuxolimab. These receptors all come from an adult with an advanced solid tumor such as melanoma, head and neck, liver or kidney cancer.

The chain uses TRBV7-2 and TRBJ2-7; TRBD2 matches 8 bases. After removal of 3 bases from V and 1 base from J, the junction contained 2 bases not matched to a gene. The CDR3 is 14 residues long. Germline V CDR1 and CDR2: SGHTA, FQGNSA. The CDR3 loop is CASSFGGASYEQYF. The CDR3 DNA sequence: TGTGCCAGCAGCTTCGGGGGGGCATCCTACGAGCAGTACTTC.

The chain is built from TRBV25-1 and TRBJ2-3; 8 bases are a match to TRBD2. The J segment lost 3 bases and the V segment lost 2 bases, leaving 7 bases of the junction unmatched. The CDR3 loop spans 16 amino acids. The V gene's germline CDR1 is MGHDK and CDR2 SYGVNS. The CDR3 DNA reads TGTGCCAGCAGTGAACATAGCGGGGCTGAAACAGATACGCAGTATTTT. Translating gives CASSEHSGAETDTQYF.

The chain is built from TRBV27 and TRBJ2-2; TRBD1 agrees at 7 bases. Germline V CDR1 and CDR2: MNHEY, SMNVEV (reference sequence). J was trimmed by 5 bases and V by 4 bases; bases with no gene match: 4. The CDR3 totals 14 residues. In DNA form, the CDR3 reads TGTGCCAGCAGTTGGGACAGAGAAACCGGGGAGCTGTTTTTT. Its translation is CASSWDRETGELFF.

A single count supports this clone. V gene TRBV13 combines with J gene TRBJ1-4; D uncertain. The V end lost 6 bases, the J end lost 5 bases, and 13 bases lay between the germline ends. Germline CDR1 reads PRHDT; CDR2 reads FYEKMQ (reference sequence). The CDR3 loop spans 14 amino acids. The CDR3 DNA reads TGTGCCAGCAGGACCGGGAGAAGGAATGAAAAACTGTTTTTT. This encodes CASRTGRRNEKLFF.

J is TRBJ2-7 and V is TRBV5-4; D could derive from TRBD1 or TRBD2 (5 bases each). Germline V gives CDR1 SGHNT, CDR2 YYREEE (reference sequence). This CDR3 comprises 15 residues. V was clipped by 3 bases and J by 6 bases, with 19 bases between them. CDR3 sequence: CASSSGGQGVSEQYF. CDR3 sequence (DNA): TGTGCCAGCAGCTCAGGCGGGCAGGGCGTTTCCGAGCAGTACTTC. Using reference TRBV5-4 and TRBJ2-7 for the parts outside the CDR3, the full variable domain is ETGVTQSPTHLIKTRGQQVTLRCSSQSGHNTVSWYQQALGQGPQFIFQYYREEENGRGNFPPRFSGLQFPNYSSELNVNALELDDSALYLCASSSGGQGVSEQYFGPGTRLTVT.

In nucleotides, the CDR3 is TGTGCCAGCAGCTTAGTAGGAGCGGGAGGGAGTTCCTACGAGCAGTACTTC. As protein: CASSLVGAGGSSYEQYF. V gene TRBV11-3 combines with J gene TRBJ2-7; 10 nucleotides match TRBD2. Germline trimming cut 1 base from V and 1 base from J; bases unmatched to any gene: 7. The germline V gene encodes CDR1 SGHNT and CDR2 YENEEA. The CDR3 contains 17 residues.

This chain connects TRBV28 to TRBJ1-1; TRBD1 is a possible D gene (5 bases). The V and J ends lost 10 bases and 1 base respectively, with 7 bases between them. CDR1 and CDR2 from the germline V gene are MDHEN and SYDVKM. The CDR3 consists of 11 residues. The CDR3 loop reads CATTGNTEAFF. Written as DNA, the CDR3 is TGTGCCACCACAGGGAACACTGAAGCTTTCTTT.

The gene calls are TRBV7-3 and TRBJ2-1, with 10 bases matching TRBD1. The CDR3 sequence is 15 residues long. V lost 0 bases and J lost 7; bases outside the gene matches: 3. The V gene's germline CDR1 is SGHTA and CDR2 FQGTGA. CDR3: CASSLTGTGVNEQFF. The CDR3 DNA reads as TGTGCCAGCAGCTTAACCGGGACAGGGGTTAATGAGCAGTTCTTC.

The gene calls are TRBV5-4 and TRBJ1-1, with 8 bases identical to TRBD1. CDR1 is SGHNT, CDR2 YYREEE, per germline (reference sequence). The V segment lost 4 bases and the J segment 0 bases; nucleotides outside the gene matches: 5. CDR3 length: 15 amino acids. CDR3: CASSGRDRMNTEAFF. CDR3 sequence (DNA): TGTGCCAGCAGCGGCCGGGACAGGATGAACACTGAAGCTTTCTTT.

V usage is TRBV19 and J usage is TRBJ2-3; the match to TRBD2 covers 11 bases. CDR3 length: 16 residues. In germline, CDR1 is LNHDA, CDR2 SQIVND (reference sequence). Unmatched junction bases numbered 6, after V lost 7 bases and J lost 0 bases. CDR3 sequence: CASNTSGGASTDTQYF. CDR3 bases: TGTGCCAGTAATACTAGCGGGGGCGCTAGCACAGATACGCAGTATTTT. Together with reference TRBV19 and TRBJ2-3, the CDR3 gives the full variable domain: DGGITQSPKYLFRKEGQNVTLSCEQNLNHDAMYWYRQDPGQGLRLIYYSQIVNDFQKGDIAEGYSVSREKKESFPLTVTSAQKNPTAFYLCASNTSGGASTDTQYFGPGTRLTVL.

The chain is built from TRBV18 and TRBJ1-3; a weak D match, TRBD1 (5 bases). The CDR3 loop spans 17 amino acids. The germline V gene has CDR1 KGHSH and CDR2 LQKENI. Trimming took off 6 bases at V and 0 bases at J, with 18 bases between the two ends. CDR3 nucleotides: TGTGCCAGCTCTATACGGGAACGGGGGGACTCTGGAAACACCATATATTTT. As protein: CASSIRERGDSGNTIYF. Full variable domain (missing parts from reference TRBV18 and TRBJ1-3): NAGVMQNPRHLVRRRGQEARLRCSPMKGHSHVYWYRQLPEEGLKFMVYLQKENIIDESGMPKERFSAEFPKEGPSILRIQQVVRGDSAAYFCASSIRERGDSGNTIYFGEGSWLTVV.

The chain has TRBV6-1 and TRBJ2-7; tentatively, D is TRBD2 (6 bases). Trimming removed 5 bases from V and 3 bases from J, with 11 bases in between. CDR1 and CDR2 (germline): MNHNS, SASEGT. The CDR3 contains 13 residues. CDR3 DNA sequence: TGTGCCAGCAGTAGCGGGCCTATCTACGAGCAGTACTTC. Its protein product is CASSSGPIYEQYF.

The chain carries TRBV6-1 and TRBJ2-1; D not certain. Germline V gene sequence: CDR1 MNHNS, CDR2 SASEGT. Trimming removed 2 bases from V and 6 bases from J, with 11 bases in between. CDR3 size: 14 residues. In DNA form, the CDR3 reads TGTGCCAGCAGTGAACCGGGCCCTGGCAATGAGCAGTTCTTC. Its translation is CASSEPGPGNEQFF.

The V call is TRBV19, the J call TRBJ2-2; TRBD2 is a possible D gene (5 bases). V was clipped by 5 bases and J by 2 bases, with 15 bases between them. The CDR3 length is 16 residues. Germline CDR1 reads LNHDA; CDR2 reads SQIVND (reference sequence). The CDR3: CASSFLLRENTGELFF. The CDR3 bases are TGTGCCAGTAGTTTTCTCCTCCGGGAAAACACCGGGGAGCTGTTTTTT.

This chain links TRBV11-2 with TRBJ2-7; 9 nucleotides match TRBD1. The trim removed 1 base at V and 4 bases at J, leaving 8 bases unmatched. The germline V gene has CDR1 SGHAT and CDR2 FQNNGV. CDR3 size: 16 residues. The CDR3 reads CASSLAQQGAAYEQYF. The CDR3 DNA reads TGTGCCAGCAGCTTAGCTCAACAGGGGGCGGCGTACGAGCAGTACTTC. Filled out from reference TRBV11-2 and TRBJ2-7, the complete variable domain reads EAGVAQSPRYKIIEKRQSVAFWCNPISGHATLYWYQQILGQGPKLLIQFQNNGVVDDSQLPKDRFSAERLKGVDSTLKIQPAKLEDSAVYLCASSLAQQGAAYEQYFGPGTRLTVT.

The genes are TRBV18 and TRBJ2-3; no firm D call. V was trimmed by 1 base and J by 4 bases, leaving 15 bases between them. Germline CDR1 KGHSH, CDR2 LQKENI. The CDR3 totals 16 residues. CDR3 loop: CASSPRRSGFADTQYF. CDR3 DNA: TGTGCCAGCTCACCACGTAGATCAGGTTTCGCAGATACGCAGTATTTT.

The rearrangement links TRBV6-5 to TRBJ2-2; possible D gene TRBD2, 6 bases. Trimming removed 4 bases from V and 6 bases from J, with 15 bases in between. This CDR3 is 15 amino acids long. Germline V gives CDR1 MNHEY, CDR2 SVGAGI. The CDR3 DNA follows: TGTGCCAGCAGTTCCTTTGGCGGGACCGCCGGGGAGCTGTTTTTT. This encodes CASSSFGGTAGELFF.

This rearrangement joins TRBV28 to TRBJ1-2; D is possibly TRBD1 (6 bases). V lost 7 bases and J 3 bases, leaving 12 bases between the germline ends. There are 13 residues in the CDR3. Looked up from germline, CDR1 is MDHEN and CDR2 is SYDVKM. This chain's CDR3 is CASTQGIHYGYTF. CDR3 nucleotides: TGTGCCAGCACCCAGGGGATCCACTATGGCTACACCTTC.

V and J are TRBV25-1 and TRBJ1-4, with 9 bases identical to TRBD1. The CDR3 extends over 11 amino acids. CDR1 and CDR2 from the germline V gene are MGHDK and SYGVNS. V lost 10 bases, J lost 14 bases, and 8 bases stayed unmatched. CDR3 region: CATGQGLALFF. In DNA, the CDR3 is TGTGCCACTGGACAGGGGCTGGCTCTGTTTTTT.

The J gene is TRBJ1-1, the V gene TRBV5-1; D is unclear. Trimming took off 0 bases at V and 1 base at J, with 10 bases between the two ends. The germline CDR1 and CDR2 sequences are SGHRS and YFSETQ. The CDR3 has 15 residues. The CDR3 coding sequence is TGCGCCAGCAGCTTGGTGTGGCTTGGGAACACTGAAGCTTTCTTT. It yields the protein CASSLVWLGNTEAFF.

The chain uses TRBV2 and TRBJ2-6; 7 bases align to TRBD1. Germline trimming cut 6 bases from V and 0 bases from J; bases unmatched to any gene: 5. The CDR3 contains 16 residues. CDR1 and CDR2 (germline): SNHLY, FYNNEI. CDR3: CASRGQRSSGANVLTF. In nucleotides, the CDR3 is TGTGCCAGCAGGGGACAGAGAAGCTCTGGGGCCAACGTCCTGACTTTC.

This clone was counted between two and nine times. The chain carries TRBV28 and TRBJ1-5; 12 bases align to TRBD1. Germline-derived CDR1 and CDR2 are MDHEN and SYDVKM. Germline trimming cut 5 bases from V and 4 bases from J; bases unmatched to any gene: 6. The CDR3 runs 16 residues. The CDR3 nucleotides are TGTGCCAGCAGTCGGGACAGGGGGCGAGGGAATCAGCCCCAGCATTTT. Protein product: CASSRDRGRGNQPQHF.

This chain connects TRBV27 to TRBJ2-2; TRBD1 aligns across 9 bases. Germline V CDR1 and CDR2: MNHEY, SMNVEV (reference sequence). Trimming removed 6 bases from V and 6 bases from J; junction bases left unmatched: 2. CDR3 length: 13 amino acids. CDR3 sequence (DNA): TGTGCCAGCAGCCGACAGGGGGCCGGGGAGCTGTTTTTT. Amino acids: CASSRQGAGELFF.

CDR3 sequence: CASSVGGRAYEQYF. The CDR3 DNA is TGTGCCAGCAGCGTAGGTGGCAGGGCCTACGAGCAGTACTTC. The chain carries TRBV9 and TRBJ2-7, with D perhaps matching TRBD1 (5 bases). CDR1 SGDLS and CDR2 YYNGEE come from the germline V gene. The CDR3 has 14 amino acids. V was trimmed by 0 bases and J by 2 bases, leaving 9 bases between them.

This clone was picked up a small number of times. The chain carries TRBV28 and TRBJ1-1; D call uncertain. The CDR3 runs to 10 residues. The V end lost 9 bases, the J end lost 8 bases, and 10 bases lay between the germline ends. From germline, CDR1 is MDHEN and CDR2 SYDVKM. The CDR3 sequence is CASIQTEAFF. In nucleotides, the CDR3 is TGTGCCAGTATCCAGACGGAAGCTTTCTTT.